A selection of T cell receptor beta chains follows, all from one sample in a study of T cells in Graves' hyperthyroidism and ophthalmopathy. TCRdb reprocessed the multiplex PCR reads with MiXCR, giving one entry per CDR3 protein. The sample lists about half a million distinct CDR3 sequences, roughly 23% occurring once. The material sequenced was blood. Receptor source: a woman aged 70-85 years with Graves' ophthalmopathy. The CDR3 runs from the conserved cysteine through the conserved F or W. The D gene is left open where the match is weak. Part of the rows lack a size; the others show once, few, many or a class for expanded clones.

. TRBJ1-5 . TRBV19 CASSNGKPQHF TGTGCCAGTAGTAACGGAAAGCCCCAGCATTTT
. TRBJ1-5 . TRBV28 CASNEIVKVNQPQHF TGTGCCAGCAATGAGATAGTTAAGGTCAATCAGCCCCAGCATTTT
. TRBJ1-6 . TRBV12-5 CASGLFSSYNSPLHF TGTGCTAGTGGTTTGTTTAGCTCCTATAATTCACCCCTCCACTTT
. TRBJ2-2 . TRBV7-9 CASSPSVGDSNTGELFF TGTGCCAGCAGCCCCTCCGTGGGGGACTCAAACACCGGGGAGCTGTTTTTT
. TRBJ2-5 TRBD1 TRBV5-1 CASSWGQGTETQYF TGCGCCAGCAGCTGGGGACAGGGAACAGAGACCCAGTACTTC
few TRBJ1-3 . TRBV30 CAWSVPLGNTIYF TGTGCCTGGAGTGTACCCCTCGGAAACACCATATATTTT
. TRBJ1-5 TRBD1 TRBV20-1 CSAMRTGGFNQPQHF TGCAGTGCTATGCGGACAGGGGGATTCAATCAGCCCCAGCATTTT
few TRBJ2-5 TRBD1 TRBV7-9 CASSLGDRGLETQYF TGTGCCAGCAGCTTAGGAGACAGGGGGCTTGAGACCCAGTACTTC
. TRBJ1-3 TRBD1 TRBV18 CASSPDRDDSGNTIYF TGTGCCAGCTCACCCGACAGGGACGACTCTGGAAACACCATATATTTT
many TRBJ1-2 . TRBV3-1 CASSQPGGGYGYTF TGTGCCAGCAGCCAGCCCGGGGGGGGGTATGGCTACACCTTC
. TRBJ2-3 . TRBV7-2 CASSPRRDTQYF TGTGCCAGCAGCCCTCGGAGAGATACGCAGTATTTT
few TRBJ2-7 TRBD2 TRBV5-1 CASSTGLAGLPAYEQYF TGCGCCAGCAGCACAGGACTAGCGGGGCTACCTGCCTACGAGCAGTACTTC
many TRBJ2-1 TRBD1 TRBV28 CASRTLTGGEQFF TGTGCCAGCAGGACCCTGACAGGGGGCGAGCAGTTCTTC
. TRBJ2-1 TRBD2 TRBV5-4 CASSPPGLAGDEQFF TGTGCCAGCAGCCCTCCGGGACTAGCGGGAGATGAGCAGTTCTTC
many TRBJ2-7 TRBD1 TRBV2 CASSQDRGFEQYF TGTGCCAGCAGTCAGGACAGGGGGTTCGAGCAGTACTTC
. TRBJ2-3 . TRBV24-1 CATSVGTFTSTDTQYF TGTGCCACCAGTGTAGGAACTTTTACTAGCACAGATACGCAGTATTTT
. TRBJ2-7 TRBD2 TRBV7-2 CASSFVAGAYEQYF TGTGCCAGCAGCTTTGTAGCGGGGGCCTACGAGCAGTACTTC
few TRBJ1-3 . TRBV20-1 CSARRRGGNTIYF TGCAGTGCTCGTCGACGGGGGGGAAACACCATATATTTT
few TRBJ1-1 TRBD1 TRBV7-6 CASSFNSGGIAEAFF TGTGCCAGCAGCTTTAATTCAGGGGGCATCGCTGAAGCTTTCTTT
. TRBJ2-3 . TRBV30 CAWRWGTDTQYF TGTGCCTGGAGATGGGGAACAGATACGCAGTATTTT
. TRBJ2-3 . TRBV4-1 CASSQVQQGTDTQYF TGCGCCAGCAGCCAAGTTCAACAGGGAACAGATACGCAGTATTTT
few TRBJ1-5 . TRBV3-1 CASSQDPGSNQPQHF TGTGCCAGCAGCCAAGACCCGGGGTCCAATCAGCCCCAGCATTTT
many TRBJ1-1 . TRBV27 CASSLLRETEAFF TGTGCCAGCAGTTTATTGCGGGAGACTGAAGCTTTCTTT
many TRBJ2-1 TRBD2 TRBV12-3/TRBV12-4 CASSLARPGLAGGGGNEQFF TGTGCCAGCAGTTTAGCGCGACCGGGACTAGCGGGAGGGGGAGGCAATGAGCAGTTCTTC
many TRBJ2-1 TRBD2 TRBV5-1 CASSNPGLAGVEQFF TGCGCCAGCAGCAACCCGGGACTAGCGGGAGTTGAGCAGTTCTTC
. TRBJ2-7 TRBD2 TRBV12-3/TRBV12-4 CASSITSAEQYF TGTGCCAGCAGTATAACTAGCGCCGAGCAGTACTTC
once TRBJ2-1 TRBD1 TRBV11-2 CASSLNAGGFQENEQFF TGTGCCAGCAGCTTAAACGCAGGGGGCTTCCAGGAGAATGAGCAGTTCTTC
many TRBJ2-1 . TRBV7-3 CASSLLGVRNEQFF TGTGCCAGCAGCTTACTAGGGGTTCGCAATGAGCAGTTCTTC
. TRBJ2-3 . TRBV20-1 CSARDYQTDTQYF TGCAGTGCTAGAGATTATCAAACAGATACGCAGTATTTT
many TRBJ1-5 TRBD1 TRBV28 CASTYRTGTVNQPQHF TGTGCCAGCACCTACCGGACCGGGACAGTCAATCAGCCCCAGCATTTT
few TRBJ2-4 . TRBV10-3 CAISEGLQNIQYF TGTGCCATCAGTGAGGGACTTCAAAACATTCAGTACTTC
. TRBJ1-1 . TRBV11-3 CASSSGGPGDTEAFF TGTGCCAGCAGCTCCGGCGGGCCAGGGGACACTGAAGCTTTCTTT
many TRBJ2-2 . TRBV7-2 CASSLNPNRHTGELFF TGTGCCAGCAGCTTAAATCCCAACAGGCACACCGGGGAGCTGTTTTTT
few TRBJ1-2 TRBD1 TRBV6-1 CASRRGTGGDSYGYTF TGTGCCAGCAGAAGAGGGACAGGGGGCGATAGCTATGGCTACACCTTC
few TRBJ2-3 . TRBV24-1 CATSDLHRGPFISTDTQYF TGTGCCACCAGTGATTTGCATCGGGGACCTTTCATTAGCACAGATACGCAGTATTTT
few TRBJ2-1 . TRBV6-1 CASSEFGNSYNEQFF TGTGCCAGCAGTGAATTTGGTAACTCCTACAATGAGCAGTTCTTC
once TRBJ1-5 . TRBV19 CASSIGGQRNQPQHF TGTGCCAGTAGTATAGGTGGTCAGAGGAATCAGCCCCAGCATTTT
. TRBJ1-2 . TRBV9 CASSGPGTSHNHGYTF TGTGCCAGCAGCGGCCCCGGGACAAGTCATAATCATGGCTACACCTTC
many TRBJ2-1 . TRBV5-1 CASSRGSSYNEQFF TGCGCCAGCAGCCGGGGGTCCTCCTACAATGAGCAGTTCTTC
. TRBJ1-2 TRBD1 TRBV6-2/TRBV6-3 CASSQTGGGCTF TGTGCCAGCAGCCAGACAGGGGGCGGCTGCACCTTC
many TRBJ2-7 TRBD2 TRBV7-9 CASSRVAGLLYEQYF TGTGCCAGCAGTAGGGTAGCGGGACTTCTCTACGAGCAGTACTTC
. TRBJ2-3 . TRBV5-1 CASSLRRRGTDTQYF TGCGCCAGCAGCTTGCGGAGACGAGGAACAGATACGCAGTATTTT
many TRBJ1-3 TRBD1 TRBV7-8 CASRPRQGSIGNTIYF TGTGCCAGCAGACCGCGACAGGGTAGCATTGGAAACACCATATATTTT
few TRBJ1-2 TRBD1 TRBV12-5 CASGLGTGRGYGYTF TGTGCTAGTGGTCTGGGGACAGGGCGCGGCTATGGCTACACCTTC
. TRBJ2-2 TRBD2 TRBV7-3 CASSQRGGTGHTGELFF TGTGCCAGCAGTCAGCGGGGTGGGACGGGGCATACCGGGGAGCTGTTTTTT
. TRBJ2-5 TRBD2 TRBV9 CASSVGTSGRATETQYF TGTGCCAGCAGCGTAGGGACTAGCGGGAGGGCCACGGAGACCCAGTACTTC
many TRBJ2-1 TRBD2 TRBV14 CASSQNAGGEQFF TGTGCCAGCAGCCAAAATGCGGGAGGGGAGCAGTTCTTC
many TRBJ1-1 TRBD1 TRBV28 CASSLRTGEAFF TGTGCCAGCAGTTTACGGACAGGGGAAGCTTTCTTT
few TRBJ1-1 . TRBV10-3 CAISGGAMNTEAFF TGTGCCATCAGTGGTGGGGCCATGAACACTGAAGCTTTCTTT
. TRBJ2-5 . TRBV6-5 CASSYAGRAETQYF TGTGCCAGCAGTTACGCGGGAAGGGCAGAGACCCAGTACTTC
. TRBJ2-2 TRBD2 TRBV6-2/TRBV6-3 CASSYSRGRANTGELFF TGTGCCAGCAGTTACTCGAGAGGGAGGGCGAACACCGGGGAGCTGTTTTTT
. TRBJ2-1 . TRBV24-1 CATSDPDPRSSYNEQFF TGTGCCACCAGTGATCCTGACCCACGGAGCTCCTACAATGAGCAGTTCTTC
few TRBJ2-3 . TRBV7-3 CASSLTYKDTQYF TGTGCCAGCAGCTTAACGTATAAAGATACGCAGTATTTT
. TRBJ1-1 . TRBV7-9 CASSFNTGMNTEAFF TGTGCCAGCAGCTTTAATACAGGAATGAACACTGAAGCTTTCTTT
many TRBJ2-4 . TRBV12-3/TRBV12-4 CASSFEPVENIQYF TGTGCCAGCAGTTTTGAGCCGGTGGAAAACATTCAGTACTTC
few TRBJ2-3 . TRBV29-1 CSVEPADTQYF TGCAGCGTTGAGCCCGCGGATACGCAGTATTTT
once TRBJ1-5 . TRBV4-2 CASSQDRQSPWPQHF TGTGCCAGCAGCCAAGATCGGCAGAGCCCCTGGCCCCAGCATTTT